A single sample gave rise to the 30 T cell receptor beta chains below, sequenced in a study of blood T cell repertoires in COVID-19. Some clones are missing from TCRdb's copy, which holds only in-frame ones; the method was immunoSEQ multiplex PCR. The sample consists of 200,000 to 250,000 clones, 70% to 90% of them appearing once. What was sequenced was peripheral blood. The origin of the receptors is a man in his thirties or forties who had recovered from COVID-19.

Note on this clone: The same CDR3 arises from other DNA sequences in this sample as well. The V gene is TRBV7-8, the J gene TRBJ1-2; D ambiguous. The CDR3 runs 15 residues. V was cut by 0 bases and J by 4 bases, with 12 bases left in between. From germline, CDR1 is SGHVS and CDR2 FQNEAQ. CDR3 loop: CASSLASGGGYGYTF. CDR3 nucleotide sequence: TGTGCCAGCAGCTTAGCTTCAGGCGGAGGCTATGGCTACACCTTC.

This clone was seen just once. The chain carries TRBV12-5 and TRBJ2-7; 7 positions match TRBD1. Trimming removed 5 bases from V and 1 base from J; junction bases left unmatched: 5. CDR1 is LGHNT, CDR2 FRNRAP, per germline. This CDR3 has 14 residues. The CDR3 sequence: CASGPPGQSYEQYF. CDR3 nucleotide sequence: TGTGCTAGTGGTCCTCCGGGACAGTCCTACGAGCAGTACTTC.

The V gene is TRBV3-1 (or the pseudogene TRBV3-2), the J gene TRBJ1-6, with 10 bases lining up with TRBD1. The ends lost 4 bases at V and 7 bases at J; junction bases unmatched: 10. The germline CDR1 and CDR2 sequences are LGHDT and YNNKEL (reference sequence). The CDR3 runs to 17 residues. CDR3 sequence: CASSRTGTGAQNSPLHF. The CDR3 DNA reads TGTGCCAGCAGCCGGACAGGGACAGGGGCCCAAAATTCACCCCTCCACTTT.

The chain has TRBV6-2 or TRBV6-3 and TRBJ1-5, with 7 bases matching TRBD1. V lost 2 bases and J lost 4; bases outside the gene matches: 5. The germline gives CDR1 MNHEY, CDR2 SVGEGT. The CDR3 spans 15 residues. In DNA, the CDR3 is TGTGCCAGCAGTTACCCTGGGACAGCAAATCAGCCCCAGCATTTT. This encodes CASSYPGTANQPQHF.

Notes on this clone: This sample includes further DNA sequences coding for the same CDR3. The V gene is TRBV19, the J gene TRBJ1-1; 10 positions match TRBD1. The length of the CDR3 is 13 residues. The J segment lost 2 bases and the V segment lost 8 bases, leaving 2 bases of the junction unmatched. The germline gives CDR1 LNHDA, CDR2 SQIVND (reference sequence). The CDR3 region has the DNA TGTGCCAGTCGGGACAGGGGAAACACTGAAGCTTTCTTT. The encoded protein is CASRDRGNTEAFF.

This chain joins TRBV30 and TRBJ1-5; 7 bases match TRBD1. The CDR3 has 11 amino acids. V lost 1 base to trimming and J lost 9 bases; unmatched junction nucleotides: 0. Germline assignment: CDR1 GTSNPN and CDR2 SVGIG (reference sequence). Written as DNA, the CDR3 is TGTGCCTGGAGTGCAGGGGGGCCCCAGCATTTT. This sequence encodes CAWSAGGPQHF.

This chain uses TRBV10-3 with TRBJ1-1, with a tentative D call TRBD1 (6 bases). V lost 8 bases and J lost 0, with 16 bases in between. The CDR3 totals 15 residues. From germline, CDR1 is ENHRY and CDR2 SYGVKD. Here the CDR3 DNA reads TGTGCCATCGTCTCCGGGACAACCATGAACACTGAAGCTTTCTTT. Protein sequence: CAIVSGTTMNTEAFF.

The rearrangement joins TRBV5-1 to TRBJ1-5; 10 bases align to TRBD1. Trimming took 0 bases from V and 6 from J; bases not matched to a gene: 3. The CDR3 loop spans 15 amino acids. The germline gives CDR1 SGHRS, CDR2 YFSETQ. CDR3 bases: TGCGCCAGCAGCTTGGGACAGGGGGCGGGTCAGCCCCAGCATTTT. As protein: CASSLGQGAGQPQHF.

The CDR3 bases are TGTGCCAGCAGCTTTATCGCGCAAGGGGAGCTGTTTTTT. As protein: CASSFIAQGELFF. The chain couples TRBV7-2 to TRBJ2-2; no clear D. The CDR3 spans 13 residues. Looked up from germline, CDR1 is SGHTA and CDR2 is FQGNSA. V lost 3 bases to trimming and J lost 8 bases, with 10 bases between them.

The chain carries TRBV9 and TRBJ2-3, with a possible D match to TRBD2 (5 bases). Germline V gene lookup returns CDR1 SGDLS and CDR2 YYNGEE. The V and J ends lost 0 bases and 4 bases respectively, with 15 bases between them. The CDR3 totals 16 residues. Written as DNA, the CDR3 is TGTGCCAGCAGCGTAGTTGTGAGAGGGAGCGCAGATACGCAGTATTTT. Translated: CASSVVVRGSADTQYF.

A note on this clone: The identical CDR3 is also encoded by other nucleotide sequences in the sample. J is TRBJ2-7 and V is TRBV27; TRBD1 agrees at 7 bases. The CDR3 covers 14 residues. Per germline, CDR1 MNHEY and CDR2 SMNVEV (reference sequence). The trim removed 2 bases at V and 2 bases at J, leaving 3 bases unmatched. DNA of the CDR3: TGTGCCAGCAGTTTAGGGGGACAGACCTACGAGCAGTACTTC. This codes for CASSLGGQTYEQYF.

The rearrangement uses TRBV19 and TRBJ2-1, with TRBD2 as a possible D gene (5 bases). With 1 base removed from V and 12 bases from J, the gap between germline ends came to 10 bases. The CDR3 is 12 residues long. The germline gives CDR1 LNHDA, CDR2 SQIVND (reference sequence). CDR3 in DNA: TGTGCCAGTAGTATAGGACATGAGGGGCAGTTCTTC. It encodes CASSIGHEGQFF.

The chain is built from TRBV7-2 and TRBJ1-2; D is perhaps TRBD1 (5 bases). The CDR3 extends over 13 amino acids. Germline V lookup: CDR1 SGHTA, CDR2 FQGNSA. Trimming pared 11 bases from V and 7 bases from J, leaving 20 bases between. The CDR3 DNA reads TGTGCCTCCACTACCAGACAGAATCGTGGCTACACCTTC. Protein sequence: CASTTRQNRGYTF.

The V gene is TRBV7-2, the J gene TRBJ1-3, with D maybe TRBD1 (5 bases). Trimming removed 5 bases from V and 1 base from J, with 12 bases in between. The CDR3 contains 15 residues. Germline V gene sequence: CDR1 SGHTA, CDR2 FQGNSA. The CDR3 nucleotides read TGTGCCAGCAGCGATAAACAGGCATCTGGAAACACCATATATTTT. Translated, it gives CASSDKQASGNTIYF.

The V gene is TRBV6-5, the J gene TRBJ2-2; 7 bases agree with TRBD1. The CDR3 consists of 15 residues. Germline assignment: CDR1 MNHEY and CDR2 SVGAGI. Trimming cost V 6 bases and J 6 bases; bases outside gene matches: 10. The CDR3 protein is CASRPRQGTAGELFF. In nucleotides, the CDR3 is TGTGCCAGCAGACCGCGACAGGGAACGGCCGGGGAGCTGTTTTTT.

The J gene is TRBJ2-3, the V gene TRBV6-5; the match to TRBD1 covers 7 bases. J was trimmed by 2 bases and V by 8 bases; bases with no gene match: 4. The CDR3 loop spans 13 amino acids. Germline assignment: CDR1 MNHEY and CDR2 SVGAGI. CDR3: CASRQGHTDTQYF. The DNA of the CDR3 is TGTGCCAGCCGACAGGGACACACAGATACGCAGTATTTT.

V and J are TRBV18 and TRBJ1-5; D gene ambiguous. Germline values: CDR1 KGHSH, CDR2 LQKENI. Trimming removed 1 base from V and 0 bases from J, with 10 bases in between. The CDR3 covers 16 residues. The CDR3 region is CASSPQQIDSNQPQHF. CDR3 in DNA: TGTGCCAGCTCACCACAACAGATCGATAGCAATCAGCCCCAGCATTTT.

This clone was detected once. V usage is TRBV9 and J usage is TRBJ2-2, with a weak D call TRBD2 (7 bases). Trimming stripped 1 base from V and 4 bases from J, with 14 bases between. The CDR3 extends over 16 amino acids. CDR1 SGDLS and CDR2 YYNGEE come from the germline V gene. CDR3 residues: CASSVSGGSITGELFF. The CDR3 bases are TGTGCCAGCAGCGTATCGGGGGGCTCGATCACCGGGGAGCTGTTTTTT.

The CDR3 spells CASSSHDRTHYGYTF. The CDR3 coding sequence is TGCGCCAGCAGCTCACATGACAGGACCCACTATGGCTACACCTTC. V usage is TRBV5-1 and J usage is TRBJ1-2, with D perhaps TRBD1 (6 bases). V dropped 3 bases and J dropped 3 bases, with 15 bases sitting between them. The CDR3 spans 15 residues. Germline loops: CDR1 SGHRS, CDR2 YFSETQ. Full variable domain (rest looked up from reference TRBV5-1 and TRBJ1-2): KAGVTQTPRYLIKTRGQQVTLSCSPISGHRSVSWYQQTPGQGLQFLFEYFSETQRNKGNFPGRFSGRQFSNSRSEMNVSTLELGDSALYLCASSSHDRTHYGYTFGSGTRLTVV.

This rearrangement joins TRBV12-5 to TRBJ1-5; perhaps TRBD1 as D (5 bases). This CDR3 contains 14 residues. Germline CDR1 reads LGHNT; CDR2 reads FRNRAP. V dropped 7 bases and J dropped 5 bases, with 15 bases sitting between them. The CDR3 coding sequence is TGTGCTAGTGCACGGGGGAGGAACGATCAGCCCCAGCATTTT. Its protein product is CASARGRNDQPQHF.

This chain uses TRBV18 with TRBJ1-2, with a tentative D call TRBD1 (6 bases). V was trimmed by 3 bases and J by 4 bases, leaving 9 bases between them. The length of the CDR3 is 13 residues. Germline CDR1 is KGHSH and CDR2 is LQKENI. The CDR3 here is CASSPGAPYGYTF. The DNA for the CDR3 is TGTGCCAGCTCACCGGGGGCCCCCTATGGCTACACCTTC.

As regards this clone: The same CDR3 can be traced to other DNA sequences in this sample. V is TRBV6-5 and J is TRBJ1-2; 11 nucleotides agree with TRBD1. The CDR3 contains 13 residues. Looked up from germline, CDR1 is MNHEY and CDR2 is SVGAGI. Trimming at V came to 4 bases and at J to 8 bases, leaving 3 bases not matched to a gene. CDR3 sequence: CASSSDRGRGYTF. DNA of the CDR3: TGTGCCAGCAGTTCGGACAGGGGGCGAGGCTACACCTTC.

In DNA form, the CDR3 reads TGTGCCAGTAGTTTACAGGGCCGGGGTTTGGAGCAGTACTTC. Protein product: CASSLQGRGLEQYF. This chain connects TRBV19 to TRBJ2-7; D possibly corresponds to TRBD1 (6 bases). The germline V gene encodes CDR1 LNHDA and CDR2 SQIVND (reference sequence). This CDR3 comprises 14 residues. Trimming took off 5 bases at V and 7 bases at J, with 18 bases between the two ends.

This clone was counted once. This rearrangement joins TRBV7-9 to TRBJ2-3, with 15 bases aligning to TRBD2. V shed 5 bases, J shed 4 bases, and the junction held 10 bases outside the gene matches. The V gene's germline CDR1 is SEHNR and CDR2 FQNEAQ (reference sequence). The CDR3 runs to 18 residues. The CDR3, as DNA: TGTGCCAGCAGCGATGGGACTAGCGGGGGGTTCGTGGCAGATACGCAGTATTTT. This encodes CASSDGTSGGFVADTQYF.

In its sample, this clone was seen once. The chain recombines TRBV5-1 with TRBJ2-6; TRBD2 matches at 8 bases. There are 19 residues in the CDR3. J gave up 0 bases and V 0 bases, and 8 bases lay outside the gene matches. Germline CDR1 reads SGHRS; CDR2 reads YFSETQ. The CDR3, as DNA: TGCGCCAGCAGCTTGGCCCCCCGGGAGGGCCTCTCTGGGGCCAACGTCCTGACTTTC. As protein: CASSLAPREGLSGANVLTF.

The chain recombines TRBV27 with TRBJ2-1, with unresolved D. Trimming stripped 5 bases from V and 6 bases from J, with 8 bases between. This CDR3 spans 12 amino acids. Germline V lookup: CDR1 MNHEY, CDR2 SMNVEV (reference sequence). The CDR3: CASSPLTNEQFF. The CDR3 DNA reads as TGTGCCAGCAGTCCCCTAACCAATGAGCAGTTCTTC.

V gene TRBV6-5 combines with J gene TRBJ1-6, with 10 bases aligning to TRBD1. With 4 bases clipped from V and 7 bases from J, the junction kept 7 bases outside the gene matches. Per the germline V gene, CDR1 is MNHEY and CDR2 is SVGAGI. The length of the CDR3 is 16 residues. The chain's CDR3 is CASSLNPGQGNSPLHF. CDR3 in DNA: TGTGCCAGCAGTTTGAACCCGGGACAGGGGAATTCACCCCTCCACTTT.

The V call is TRBV5-4, the J call TRBJ1-1; possibly TRBD1 for D (5 bases). The germline V and J ends were trimmed by 3 bases and 4 bases, with 16 bases remaining between them. The germline V gene encodes CDR1 SGHNT and CDR2 YYREEE (reference sequence). CDR3 length: 15 residues. This chain's CDR3 is CASSSSPGKPTEAFF. Here the CDR3 DNA reads TGTGCCAGCAGCTCGTCCCCAGGGAAGCCCACTGAAGCTTTCTTT.

This clone appeared once. This chain links TRBV7-6 with TRBJ1-2, with 7 bases aligning to TRBD1. V lost 5 bases to trimming and J lost 2 bases; unmatched junction nucleotides: 8. The germline V gene has CDR1 SGHVS and CDR2 FNYEAQ. This CDR3 region has 15 residues. DNA for the CDR3: TGTGCCAGCAGCGCAGGACAGGCGGAGAACTATGGCTACACCTTC. Translation: CASSAGQAENYGYTF.

This chain joins TRBV4-2 and TRBJ2-5; tentative D call: TRBD2 (7 bases). The CDR3 contains 17 residues. Germline CDR1 and CDR2: LGHNA and YNFKEQ. V was trimmed by 0 bases and J by 5 bases, leaving 19 bases between them. DNA for the CDR3: TGTGCCAGCAGCCAAGAACCGGCTGGGGGGGCAGGTGAGACCCAGTACTTC. This encodes CASSQEPAGGAGETQYF.